Presented here are 23 T cell receptor beta chains from one specimen sequenced in a study of radiation and T cells in renal cell carcinoma. Treatment specified: 15 Gy SBRT to primary tumor, nephrectomy 4 weeks later. The protocol was immunoSEQ multiplex PCR, while the TCRdb copy is restricted to in-frame clones and leaves out a portion. The table includes about 18,000 clones, over 45% detected once. The sample consisted of tumor tissue, taken from a patient whose treatment included radiotherapy and nephrectomy. These receptor sequences come from a man in his forties or fifties with renal cell carcinoma.

The chain combines TRBV30 with TRBJ1-1, with TRBD1 as a possible D gene (5 bases). Germline loops: CDR1 GTSNPN, CDR2 SVGIG (reference sequence). The ends were cut back, 3 bases at V and 0 bases at J, with 8 bases in the middle. The CDR3 loop spans 13 amino acids. The CDR3, as DNA: TGTGCCTGGAGCCAGGGAGTGAACACTGAAGCTTTCTTT. This codes for CAWSQGVNTEAFF.

The chain links TRBV6-5 to TRBJ1-1; 8 bases are shared with TRBD1. The CDR3 has 15 amino acids. The V gene's germline CDR1 is MNHEY and CDR2 SVGAGI. The V segment lost 6 bases and the J segment 4 bases; nucleotides outside the gene matches: 10. CDR3 DNA: TGTGCCAGCAGCCAACTCCAGGGGGCGTTCACTGAAGCTTTCTTT. Encoded protein: CASSQLQGAFTEAFF.

The chain links TRBV27 to TRBJ1-5, with D uncertain. This CDR3 is built from 14 residues. Deletions cut 4 bases from V and 2 bases from J, with 9 bases between. CDR1 and CDR2 (germline): MNHEY, SMNVEV (reference sequence). The CDR3 DNA follows: TGTGCCAGCAGTTCCTCGGTCCGCAATCAGCCCCAGCATTTT. As protein: CASSSSVRNQPQHF.

The chain has TRBV4-2 and TRBJ2-3; 11 nucleotides align to TRBD1. The CDR3 totals 15 residues. V was clipped by 4 bases and J by 5 bases; unmatched bases: 5. Germline V gives CDR1 LGHNA, CDR2 YNFKEQ. The CDR3 sequence is CASSRGQGDQDTQYF. The DNA of the CDR3 is TGTGCCAGCAGCCGGGGACAGGGGGATCAAGATACGCAGTATTTT.

This clone is medium-sized by share. The chain couples TRBV4-1 to TRBJ1-1; D is unclear. The CDR3 is 14 amino acids. V shed 3 bases and J shed 3 bases, with 11 bases lying between them. Germline CDR1 and CDR2: MGHRA and YSYEKL. CDR3 sequence: CASSHHDPDTEAFF. In DNA form, the CDR3 reads TGCGCCAGCAGCCATCACGACCCCGACACTGAAGCTTTCTTT.

This clone is a singleton in its sample. V and J are TRBV5-1 and TRBJ1-4; maybe TRBD1 (6 bases). Germline CDR1 reads SGHRS; CDR2 reads YFSETQ. The CDR3 spans 15 residues. V was pared by 4 bases and J by 0 bases, with 10 bases between. This CDR3 reads CASSTGQTTNEKLFF. The CDR3, as DNA: TGCGCCAGCAGCACCGGACAGACAACTAATGAAAAACTGTTTTTT.

This clone showed up just a few times. The rearrangement joins TRBV5-4 to TRBJ1-2, with a possible D match to TRBD1 (5 bases). Trimming shortened V by 4 bases and J by 6 bases, and 19 bases separated the two germline ends. Germline loops: CDR1 SGHNT, CDR2 YYREEE (reference sequence). CDR3 length: 15 amino acids. The CDR3 DNA reads TGTGCCAGCAGCCGGGGCCCCGTGGGGAGGGATGGCTACACCTTC. Amino acids: CASSRGPVGRDGYTF.

The chain combines TRBV7-9 with TRBJ2-1, with 9 positions matching TRBD2. Germline V gene data show CDR1 as SEHNR and CDR2 as FQNEAQ (reference sequence). CDR3 length: 15 residues. V shed 7 bases, J shed 2 bases, and the junction held 6 bases outside the gene matches. The CDR3 here is CASTTGTSPYNEQFF. DNA of the CDR3: TGTGCCAGCACTACGGGGACTAGCCCCTACAATGAGCAGTTCTTC.

This clone was observed a handful of times. CDR3 amino acids: CAWSVRSSYNSPLHF. Here the CDR3 DNA reads TGTGCCTGGAGTGTACGGAGCTCCTATAATTCACCCCTCCACTTT. This chain connects TRBV30 to TRBJ1-6; unclear D gene. The CDR3 is 15 residues long. CDR1 GTSNPN and CDR2 SVGIG come from the germline V gene (reference sequence). Trimming stripped 0 bases from V and 0 bases from J, with 6 bases between. Full variable domain (rest looked up from reference TRBV30 and TRBJ1-6): SQTIHQWPATLVQPVGSPLSLECTVEGTSNPNLYWYRQAAGRGLQLLFYSVGIGQISSEVPQNLSASRPQDRQFILSSKKLLLSDSGFYLCAWSVRSSYNSPLHFGNGTRLTVT.

The V and J genes are TRBV30 and TRBJ2-7; 7 bases are a match to TRBD2. There are 15 residues in the CDR3. The V and J ends lost 0 bases and 0 bases, in that order; junction bases with no gene match: 5. Germline V CDR1 and CDR2: GTSNPN, SVGIG (reference sequence). The CDR3 DNA reads TGTGCCTGGAGTGTTGGGGAGGGCCGCTCCTACGAGCAGTACTTC. Amino acid sequence: CAWSVGEGRSYEQYF.

This clone was picked up a small number of times. The chain's CDR3 is CASSLVQGENQPQHF. The CDR3 DNA reads as TGTGCCAGCAGCTTAGTTCAGGGGGAAAATCAGCCCCAGCATTTT. The chain uses TRBV7-8 and TRBJ1-5, with 7 positions matching TRBD1. Germline V gene lookup returns CDR1 SGHVS and CDR2 FQNEAQ. CDR3 length equals 15 residues. V lost 1 base, J lost 4 bases, and 4 bases stayed unmatched.

This clone has more than one count but fewer than ten. This chain uses TRBV12-1 with TRBJ1-5; the DNA was not used to check the table's D call, TRBD1. TRBV12-1 corresponds to a pseudogene. The CDR3 sequence is 17 residues long. CDR3 in DNA: TGTGCCAGCAGCGGGCGGACAGGGGGCATGAGCAATCAGCCCCAGCATTTT. Residues: CASSGRTGGMSNQPQHF.

The J gene is TRBJ2-4, the V gene TRBV6-5, with 7 bases matching TRBD1. The CDR3 spans 14 residues. With V trimmed by 6 bases and J by 5 bases, 7 bases remained unmatched. The germline V gene has CDR1 MNHEY and CDR2 SVGAGI. As DNA, the CDR3 is TGTGCCAGCAGGCTTACCGGGACAGAAAACATTCAGTACTTC. As protein: CASRLTGTENIQYF.

The rearrangement uses TRBV5-5 and TRBJ1-6, with D tentatively TRBD1 (5 bases). The V and J ends lost 1 base and 4 bases respectively, with 12 bases between them. This CDR3 is 16 amino acids long. The germline CDR1 and CDR2 sequences are SGHKS and YYEKEE (reference sequence). The CDR3 region is CASSLNPGTYNSPLHF. Here the CDR3 DNA reads TGTGCCAGCAGCTTGAATCCCGGGACTTATAATTCACCCCTCCACTTT.

This chain connects TRBV7-2 to TRBJ2-1; the match to TRBD2 covers 8 bases. Germline CDR1 and CDR2: SGHTA and FQGNSA. The CDR3 is 17 amino acids. The trim removed 2 bases at V and 5 bases at J, leaving 11 bases unmatched. CDR3: CASSLFGRGVRNNEQFF. The DNA for the CDR3 is TGTGCCAGCAGCTTATTCGGGCGGGGGGTAAGAAACAATGAGCAGTTCTTC.

This chain connects TRBV4-2 to TRBJ2-1; 11 bases fit TRBD2. V lost 2 bases and J lost 7; bases outside the gene matches: 10. CDR1 LGHNA and CDR2 YNFKEQ come from the germline V gene. The CDR3 totals 17 residues. CDR3 coding DNA: TGTGCCAGCAGCCAAATAACTAGCGGGAGCCGTGGGAATGAGCAGTTCTTC. Protein: CASSQITSGSRGNEQFF.

This clone was detected only a few times. One junction end disagrees with the germline gene, perhaps due to a read error. The chain couples TRBV7-9 to TRBJ2-2; 7 bases line up with TRBD1. Germline CDR1 is SEHNR and CDR2 is FQNEAQ (reference sequence). The CDR3 runs to 10 residues. CDR3 nucleotides: TGTGCCAGCAGCTTCTGGCCAGGGGGTTTT. Translation: CASSFWPGGF.

The genes are TRBV7-9 and TRBJ1-1; D not resolved. This CDR3 contains 13 residues. Germline assignment: CDR1 SEHNR and CDR2 FQNEAQ (reference sequence). Deletions cut 3 bases from V and 1 base from J, with 6 bases between. This CDR3 reads CASSFGRNTEAFF. Here the CDR3 DNA reads TGTGCCAGCAGCTTCGGGAGGAACACTGAAGCTTTCTTT.

By frequency in the sample, this clone is medium-sized. This CDR3 reads CASSSPGQGYYNEQFF. CDR3 nucleotide sequence: TGTGCCAGTAGTTCACCGGGACAGGGGTACTACAATGAGCAGTTCTTC. The rearrangement uses TRBV19 and TRBJ2-1, with 10 nucleotides matching TRBD1. The CDR3 consists of 16 residues. V dropped 5 bases and J dropped 3; count of bases not matched to a gene: 7. CDR1 is LNHDA, CDR2 SQIVND, per germline (reference sequence).

This clone was observed once. V gene TRBV5-5 combines with J gene TRBJ2-7, with TRBD1 matching 9 bases. V shed 2 bases, J shed 8 bases, and the junction held 5 bases outside the gene matches. The CDR3 sequence is 13 residues long. Per the germline V gene, CDR1 is SGHKS and CDR2 is YYEKEE (reference sequence). CDR3 nucleotide sequence: TGTGCCAGCAGCTTCGACGGACAGGGGAAGCAGTACTTC. Translation: CASSFDGQGKQYF.

Note on this clone: Other nucleotide sequences from this sample produce the same CDR3. The V call is TRBV18, the J call TRBJ2-3; D ambiguous. CDR3 length: 12 amino acids. The germline V and J ends were trimmed by 6 bases and 0 bases, with 4 bases remaining between them. The germline V gene has CDR1 KGHSH and CDR2 LQKENI. CDR3 loop: CASSPSTDTQYF. DNA of the CDR3: TGTGCCAGCTCGCCTAGCACAGATACGCAGTATTTT.

This clone came up once. The gene calls are TRBV5-1 and TRBJ1-3, with 7 bases fitting TRBD1. The J segment lost 4 bases and the V segment lost 4 bases, leaving 8 bases of the junction unmatched. Germline CDR1 is SGHRS and CDR2 is YFSETQ. This CDR3 spans 15 amino acids. DNA of the CDR3: TGCGCCAGCAGCCCTGATCGACAGGGCGGAAACACCATATATTTT. Its translation is CASSPDRQGGNTIYF.

V usage is TRBV6-5 and J usage is TRBJ1-2; TRBD1 might be the D (5 bases). The CDR3 covers 14 residues. Germline V gene sequence: CDR1 MNHEY, CDR2 SVGAGI. V dropped 6 bases and J dropped 1 base, with 12 bases sitting between them. The CDR3 bases are TGTGCCAGCAGAAAAGGGGACCTTAACTATGGCTACACCTTC. This translates into CASRKGDLNYGYTF.